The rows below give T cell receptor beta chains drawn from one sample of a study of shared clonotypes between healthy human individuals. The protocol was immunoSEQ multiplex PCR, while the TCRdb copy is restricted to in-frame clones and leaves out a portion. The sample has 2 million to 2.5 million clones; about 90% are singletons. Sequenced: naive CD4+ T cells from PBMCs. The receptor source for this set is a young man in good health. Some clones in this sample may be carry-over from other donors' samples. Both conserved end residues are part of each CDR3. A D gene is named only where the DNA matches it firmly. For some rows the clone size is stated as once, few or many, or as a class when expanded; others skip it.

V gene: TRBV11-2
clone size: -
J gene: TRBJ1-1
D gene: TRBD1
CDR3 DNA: TGTGCCAGCAGCCTTCTGGACAGGGGGCGCAGGTACACTGAAGCTTTCTTT
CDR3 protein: CASSLLDRGRRYTEAFF

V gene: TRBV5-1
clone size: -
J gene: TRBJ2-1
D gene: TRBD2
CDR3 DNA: TGCGCCAGCAGCTTGGGCAGACTAGCGACCTACAATGAGCAGTTCTTC
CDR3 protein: CASSLGRLATYNEQFF

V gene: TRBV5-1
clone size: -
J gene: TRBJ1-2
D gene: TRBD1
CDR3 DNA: TGCGCCAGCAGCGTCGGACAGGGTGGTGATGGCTACACCTTC
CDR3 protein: CASSVGQGGDGYTF

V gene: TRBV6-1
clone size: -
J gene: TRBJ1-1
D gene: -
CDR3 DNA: TGTGCCACCATCCCCGGCCGGGGATGGGACACTGAAGCTTTCTTT
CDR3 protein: CATIPGRGWDTEAFF

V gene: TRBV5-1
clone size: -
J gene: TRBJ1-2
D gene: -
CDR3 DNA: TGCGCCAGCAGCTTATCACCTACAAACTCCCTCCAAGGGGGGGGCTATGGCTACACCTTC
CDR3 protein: CASSLSPTNSLQGGGYGYTF

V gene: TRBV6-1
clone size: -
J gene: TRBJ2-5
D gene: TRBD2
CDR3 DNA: TGTGCCAGCCGGGGGGTAGAGACCCAGTACTTC
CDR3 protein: CASRGVETQYF

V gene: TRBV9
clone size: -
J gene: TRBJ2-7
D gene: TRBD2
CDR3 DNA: TGTGCCAGCAGCACCTCAGCGGGAGCTCCCTTCGAGCAGTACTTC
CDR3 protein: CASSTSAGAPFEQYF

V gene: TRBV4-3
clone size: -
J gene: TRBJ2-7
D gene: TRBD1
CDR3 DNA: TGCGCCAGCAGCCAAGCTACAGGGGGGATCTACGAGCAGTACTTC
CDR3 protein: CASSQATGGIYEQYF

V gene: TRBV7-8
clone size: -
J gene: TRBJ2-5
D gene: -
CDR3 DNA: TGTGCCAGCAGCCGTTCAGGACTCCAAGAGACCCAGTACTTC
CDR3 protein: CASSRSGLQETQYF

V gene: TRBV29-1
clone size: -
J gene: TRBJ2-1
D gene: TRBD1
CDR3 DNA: TGCAGCGTTGAACGGGACAGGACTTACAATGAGCAGTTCTTC
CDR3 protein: CSVERDRTYNEQFF

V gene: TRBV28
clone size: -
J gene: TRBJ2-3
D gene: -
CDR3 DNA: TGTGCCAGCAGCCGCCGTCCCGATACGCAGTATTTT
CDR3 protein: CASSRRPDTQYF

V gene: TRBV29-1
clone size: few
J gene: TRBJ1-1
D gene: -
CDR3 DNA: TGCAGCGTCACCTCCGGGAGAATAGGCACTGAAGCTTTCTTT
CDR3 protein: CSVTSGRIGTEAFF

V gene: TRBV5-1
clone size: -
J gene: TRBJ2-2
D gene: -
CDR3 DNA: TGCGCCAGCAGCTTGGGCTGGGGGAACGCCGGGGAGCTGTTTTTT
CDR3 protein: CASSLGWGNAGELFF

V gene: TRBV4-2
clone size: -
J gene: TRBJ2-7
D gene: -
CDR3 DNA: TGTGCCAGCAGCCCCCCAACAGGGAACGAGCAGTACTTC
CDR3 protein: CASSPPTGNEQYF

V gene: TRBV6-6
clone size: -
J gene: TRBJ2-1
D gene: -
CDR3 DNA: TGTGCCAGCAGCCCTAACAATGAGCAGTTCTTC
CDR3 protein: CASSPNNEQFF

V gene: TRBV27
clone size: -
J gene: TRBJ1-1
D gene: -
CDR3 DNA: TGTGCCAGCAGTTTATCCCCTGACACTGAAGCTTTCTTT
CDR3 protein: CASSLSPDTEAFF

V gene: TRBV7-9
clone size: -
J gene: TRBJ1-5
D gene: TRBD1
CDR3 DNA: TGTGCCAGCAGCTATGGGACAGGGGGCTTCACAATGGATCAGCCCCAGCATTTT
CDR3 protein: CASSYGTGGFTMDQPQHF

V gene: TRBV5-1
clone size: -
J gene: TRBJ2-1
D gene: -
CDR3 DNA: TGCGCCAGCAGCTTACAGGGCCCCTACAATGAGCAGTTCTTC
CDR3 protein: CASSLQGPYNEQFF

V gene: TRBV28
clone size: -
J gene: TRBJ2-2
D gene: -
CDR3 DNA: TGTGCCAGCAGACAGGGGACTAGAGGGTTTGCCGGGGAGCTGTTTTTT
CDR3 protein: CASRQGTRGFAGELFF

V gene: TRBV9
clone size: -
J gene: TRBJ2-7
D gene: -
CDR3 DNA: TGTGCCAGCAGCACCCAGGGGGGTAGGACCTACGAGCAGTACTTC
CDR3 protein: CASSTQGGRTYEQYF

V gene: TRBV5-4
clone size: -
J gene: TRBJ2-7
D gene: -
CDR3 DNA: TGTGCCAGCAGCTTTGCCAGGGGCTCCTACGAGCAGTACTTC
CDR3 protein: CASSFARGSYEQYF

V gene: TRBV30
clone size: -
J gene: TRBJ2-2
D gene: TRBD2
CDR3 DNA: TGTGCCTGGAGTGTACGGAGTAGCGGGAGGGATACCGGGGAGCTGTTTTTT
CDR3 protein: CAWSVRSSGRDTGELFF

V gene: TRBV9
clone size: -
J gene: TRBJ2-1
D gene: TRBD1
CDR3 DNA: TGTGCCAGCAGCGGAGGAGGCCCCGGGACAGGGTACAATGAGCAGTTCTTC
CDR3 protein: CASSGGGPGTGYNEQFF

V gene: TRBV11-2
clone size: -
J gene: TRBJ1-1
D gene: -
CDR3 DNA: TGTGCCAGCAGCTTAGTAGGTCGGATGAACACTGAAGCTTTCTTT
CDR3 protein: CASSLVGRMNTEAFF

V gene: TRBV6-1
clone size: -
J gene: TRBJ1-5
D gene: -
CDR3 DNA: TGTGCCAGCAGCATTAGTTTTAATCAGCCCCAGCATTTT
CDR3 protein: CASSISFNQPQHF

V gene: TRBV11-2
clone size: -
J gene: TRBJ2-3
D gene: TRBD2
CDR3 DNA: TGTGCCAGCAGCCGGGGGGAGGTCGGCACAGATACGCAGTATTTT
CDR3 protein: CASSRGEVGTDTQYF

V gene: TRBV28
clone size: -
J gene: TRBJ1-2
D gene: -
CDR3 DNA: TGTGCCAGCAGCCACGGGGGCGACTATGGCTACACCTTC
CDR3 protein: CASSHGGDYGYTF

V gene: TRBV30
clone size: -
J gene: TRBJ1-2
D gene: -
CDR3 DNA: TGTGCCTGGAGTGTTATGGGTACCTATGGCTACACCTTC
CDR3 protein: CAWSVMGTYGYTF